Listed below are T cell receptor beta chains from one sample, sequenced in a study of cytotoxic CD8 clonotypes in ibrutinib-treated CLL. This table comes from immunoSEQ multiplex PCR, and its TCRdb copy is limited to in-frame clones, with some not included. The sample lists roughly 250,000 clones, 70% occurring once. This sample comprised PBMCs, obtained after 24 months of ibrutinib treatment. These TCRs come from a human donor with chronic lymphocytic leukemia. The CDR3 runs from the conserved cysteine through the conserved F or W. The D gene is left open where the match is weak. The size of a clone is reported for some rows only, either as once, few or many, or as a class for expanded clones.

abundance,len,j_gene,d_gene,v_gene,CDR3nt,CDR3aa
NA,15,TRBJ1-5,NA,TRBV7-8,TGTGCCAGCAGCTTAGCAGTAACGGCTTTGTATGCCCAGCATTTT,CASSLAVTALYAQHF
NA,17,TRBJ2-1,TRBD2,TRBV29-1,TGCAGCGTTGAATTTGGGCTCACTAGCGGGGGAAACAATGAGCAGTTCTTC,CSVEFGLTSGGNNEQFF
NA,16,TRBJ2-7,NA,TRBV10-1,TGCGCCAGCAGTGAGCGTGTCGGGACCCGAACCTACGAGCAGTACTTC,CASSERVGTRTYEQYF
few,15,TRBJ2-1,TRBD2,TRBV5-1,TGCGCCAGCAGCTTGGCCCAGCGGGAGGTCAATGAGCAGTTCTTC,CASSLAQREVNEQFF
few,15,TRBJ1-5,NA,TRBV6-5,TGTGCCAGCAGTCTAGGGGGGTCGGGCAATCAGCCCCAGCATTTT,CASSLGGSGNQPQHF
NA,13,TRBJ1-1,NA,TRBV7-3,TGTGCCAGCAGCTTAAATTGGAGAACTGAAGCTTTCTTT,CASSLNWRTEAFF
few,17,TRBJ2-3,TRBD2,TRBV27,TGTGCCAGCAGTCCGCTTGGACTAGCGGGAGACTCAGATACGCAGTATTTT,CASSPLGLAGDSDTQYF
NA,14,TRBJ2-3,NA,TRBV6-6,TGTGCCAGCACGGGATCAACTAGCACAGATACGCAGTATTTT,CASTGSTSTDTQYF
NA,14,TRBJ1-1,NA,TRBV4-2,TGTGCCAGCAGCCAAGATCCGGTGAACACTGAAGCTTTCTTT,CASSQDPVNTEAFF
NA,14,TRBJ2-7,NA,TRBV16,TGTGCCAGCAGCCGCGGGAATAAGTTCGACGAGCAGTACTTC,CASSRGNKFDEQYF
few,14,TRBJ1-1,TRBD1,TRBV5-1,TGCGCCAGCGGCCTGGGACAGCAGAACACTGAAGCTTTCTTT,CASGLGQQNTEAFF
NA,17,TRBJ2-4,NA,TRBV11-3,TGTGCCAGCAGCTTACGGACTTCAGGGGATGGCAAAAACATTCAGTACTTC,CASSLRTSGDGKNIQYF
few,15,TRBJ1-2,NA,TRBV6-5,TGTGCCAGCTCATACGGGGCAGACAGGAGCTATGGCTACACCTTC,CASSYGADRSYGYTF
NA,13,TRBJ2-1,TRBD1,TRBV27,TGTGCCAGCAGTTTTACAGGGACAGACGAGCAGTTCTTC,CASSFTGTDEQFF
NA,20,TRBJ1-2,TRBD1,TRBV14,TGTGCCAGCAGCCAATCTAGGACCACCGGGACAGCCTTCTTTCCGGCTGGCTACACCTTC,CASSQSRTTGTAFFPAGYTF
NA,14,TRBJ2-7,TRBD2,TRBV9,TGTGCCAGCAGCTTTCGACTAGCGGGAAGCGAGCAGTACTTC,CASSFRLAGSEQYF
few,11,TRBJ1-1,NA,TRBV25-1,TGTGCCAGCAGTGAACCGGGTAGGGCTTTCTTT,CASSEPGRAFF
NA,15,TRBJ2-3,NA,TRBV5-6,TGTGCCAGCAGCTTGGCGCCAGGGTTGAAGGATACGCAGTATTTT,CASSLAPGLKDTQYF
NA,12,TRBJ2-3,TRBD1,TRBV25-1,TGTGCCAGCGTACAGGGGGCAGATACGCAGTATTTT,CASVQGADTQYF
NA,14,TRBJ1-2,NA,TRBV2,TGTGCCAGCACAGGCCATAAGCCGGACTATGGCTACACCTTC,CASTGHKPDYGYTF
NA,17,TRBJ2-3,TRBD2,TRBV15,TGTGCCACCAGCACGGGACTAGCGGGAGGGAGTCCAGATACGCAGTATTTT,CATSTGLAGGSPDTQYF
NA,15,TRBJ2-7,TRBD2,TRBV7-2,TGTGCCAGCAGCTTAGGACTAGCGATTGGCTACGAGCAGTACTTC,CASSLGLAIGYEQYF
NA,13,TRBJ1-1,TRBD1,TRBV6-6,TGTGCCACCGGAGGGACAGCGAAAACTGAAGCTTTCTTT,CATGGTAKTEAFF
NA,15,TRBJ2-7,NA,TRBV27,TGTGCCAGCAGGGCTAGTCGTGCCAGCTCCTACGAGCAGTACTTC,CASRASRASSYEQYF
NA,16,TRBJ2-5,TRBD2,TRBV7-2,TGTGCCAGCAGCTCAGGACTAGCGGGAACCCAAGAGACCCAGTACTTC,CASSSGLAGTQETQYF
NA,14,TRBJ2-3,TRBD1,TRBV30,TGTGCCTGGAGAGGGGACAGGGGGACAGATACGCAGTATTTT,CAWRGDRGTDTQYF
few,12,TRBJ2-3,NA,TRBV29-1,TGCAGCGTTGAAGGGGGCACAGATACGCAGTATTTT,CSVEGGTDTQYF
NA,14,TRBJ2-1,TRBD2,TRBV11-3,TGTGCCAGCAGCTTAACGCCCGCGGGAGACGCTAAGTTCTTC,CASSLTPAGDAKFF
few,15,TRBJ2-1,TRBD1,TRBV6-5,TGTGCCACCTGGACCGGGACAGCCACCTACAATGAGCAGTTCTTC,CATWTGTATYNEQFF
NA,16,TRBJ2-5,NA,TRBV5-5,TGTGCCAGCGATCTAAAAGGATTTGAAGTTGCGAAGACCCAGTACTTC,CASDLKGFEVAKTQYF
NA,15,TRBJ2-4,NA,TRBV19,TGTGCCAGTAGTATACCACAGGGAGCCAAAAACATTCAGTACTTC,CASSIPQGAKNIQYF
NA,13,TRBJ1-2,NA,TRBV7-9,TGTGCCAGCAGCCGGACGGTGCGGTATGGCTACACCTTC,CASSRTVRYGYTF
NA,12,TRBJ1-5,NA,TRBV5-4,TGTGCCACCCACAGGGACGATCAGCCCCAGCATTTT,CATHRDDQPQHF
NA,17,TRBJ2-7,NA,TRBV4-1,TGCGCCAGCAGCCAAGAGGTACGGCGGGACAGCTCCTACGAGCAGTACTTC,CASSQEVRRDSSYEQYF
NA,11,TRBJ1-2,NA,TRBV15,TGTGCCACCAGCAGAGATAAGGGACCTACCTTC,CATSRDKGPTF
NA,14,TRBJ1-1,NA,TRBV6-5,TGTGCCAGCAGACCCGGGTTCGGTGGCACTGAAGCTTTCTTT,CASRPGFGGTEAFF
NA,14,TRBJ2-7,TRBD1,TRBV2,TGTGCCAGCAGTCCCCGGGACAGGGAAGGCGAGCAGTACTTC,CASSPRDREGEQYF
NA,13,TRBJ2-3,TRBD1,TRBV27,TGTGCCAGCCGTGGGACAGGGCTAAATACGCAGTATTTT,CASRGTGLNTQYF
few,13,TRBJ1-5,NA,TRBV30,TGTGCCTGGAGGGCCGATCCTTATCAGCCCCAGCATTTT,CAWRADPYQPQHF
once,14,TRBJ2-5,TRBD2,TRBV6-6,TGTGCCAGCAGTTACCGGACTAGTCAAGAGACCCAGTACTTC,CASSYRTSQETQYF
NA,13,TRBJ2-1,NA,TRBV29-1,TGCAGCGTTTTACCCGGGAACGACAATGAGCAGTTCTTC,CSVLPGNDNEQFF
NA,15,TRBJ1-2,NA,TRBV9,TGTGCCAGCAGCGTATTAGGGGGGACTAACTATGGCTACACCTTC,CASSVLGGTNYGYTF
NA,14,TRBJ2-7,NA,TRBV28,TGTGCCAGCAGTTTAGAGGGTATCTCCTACGAGCAGTACTTC,CASSLEGISYEQYF
NA,14,TRBJ1-4,TRBD1,TRBV2,TGTGCCAGCAAGTGGACAGGCGACAATGAAAAACTGTTTTTT,CASKWTGDNEKLFF
once,14,TRBJ1-5,TRBD1,TRBV30,TGTGCCTGGAGCCAGGGGACAGGGTTTCAGCCCCAGCATTTT,CAWSQGTGFQPQHF
NA,16,TRBJ2-5,TRBD1,TRBV7-7,TGTGCTAGCAGCTCCCTCGACAGGGGGCTTGGAGAGACCCAGTACTTC,CASSSLDRGLGETQYF
once,12,TRBJ2-7,NA,TRBV27,TGTGCCAGTACGACGCAGGGTAACGAGCAGTACTTC,CASTTQGNEQYF
NA,11,TRBJ2-2,NA,TRBV6-5,TGTGCCAGCACCAATACCGGGGAGCTGTTTTTT,CASTNTGELFF
NA,12,TRBJ2-7,NA,TRBV13,TGTGCCAGCAGCTCGAGCTCCTACGAGCAGTACTTC,CASSSSSYEQYF
NA,13,TRBJ1-5,NA,TRBV19,TGTGCCAGTAGTATGTTTCTTAATCAGCCCCAGCATTTT,CASSMFLNQPQHF
NA,13,TRBJ1-5,NA,TRBV12-5,TGTGCTAGTGGTATCAATAGCAATCAGCCCCAGCATTTT,CASGINSNQPQHF
once,15,TRBJ2-2,TRBD2,TRBV5-1,TGCGCCAGCAGCTTGCTAGCGGGAGACACCGGGGAGCTGTTTTTT,CASSLLAGDTGELFF